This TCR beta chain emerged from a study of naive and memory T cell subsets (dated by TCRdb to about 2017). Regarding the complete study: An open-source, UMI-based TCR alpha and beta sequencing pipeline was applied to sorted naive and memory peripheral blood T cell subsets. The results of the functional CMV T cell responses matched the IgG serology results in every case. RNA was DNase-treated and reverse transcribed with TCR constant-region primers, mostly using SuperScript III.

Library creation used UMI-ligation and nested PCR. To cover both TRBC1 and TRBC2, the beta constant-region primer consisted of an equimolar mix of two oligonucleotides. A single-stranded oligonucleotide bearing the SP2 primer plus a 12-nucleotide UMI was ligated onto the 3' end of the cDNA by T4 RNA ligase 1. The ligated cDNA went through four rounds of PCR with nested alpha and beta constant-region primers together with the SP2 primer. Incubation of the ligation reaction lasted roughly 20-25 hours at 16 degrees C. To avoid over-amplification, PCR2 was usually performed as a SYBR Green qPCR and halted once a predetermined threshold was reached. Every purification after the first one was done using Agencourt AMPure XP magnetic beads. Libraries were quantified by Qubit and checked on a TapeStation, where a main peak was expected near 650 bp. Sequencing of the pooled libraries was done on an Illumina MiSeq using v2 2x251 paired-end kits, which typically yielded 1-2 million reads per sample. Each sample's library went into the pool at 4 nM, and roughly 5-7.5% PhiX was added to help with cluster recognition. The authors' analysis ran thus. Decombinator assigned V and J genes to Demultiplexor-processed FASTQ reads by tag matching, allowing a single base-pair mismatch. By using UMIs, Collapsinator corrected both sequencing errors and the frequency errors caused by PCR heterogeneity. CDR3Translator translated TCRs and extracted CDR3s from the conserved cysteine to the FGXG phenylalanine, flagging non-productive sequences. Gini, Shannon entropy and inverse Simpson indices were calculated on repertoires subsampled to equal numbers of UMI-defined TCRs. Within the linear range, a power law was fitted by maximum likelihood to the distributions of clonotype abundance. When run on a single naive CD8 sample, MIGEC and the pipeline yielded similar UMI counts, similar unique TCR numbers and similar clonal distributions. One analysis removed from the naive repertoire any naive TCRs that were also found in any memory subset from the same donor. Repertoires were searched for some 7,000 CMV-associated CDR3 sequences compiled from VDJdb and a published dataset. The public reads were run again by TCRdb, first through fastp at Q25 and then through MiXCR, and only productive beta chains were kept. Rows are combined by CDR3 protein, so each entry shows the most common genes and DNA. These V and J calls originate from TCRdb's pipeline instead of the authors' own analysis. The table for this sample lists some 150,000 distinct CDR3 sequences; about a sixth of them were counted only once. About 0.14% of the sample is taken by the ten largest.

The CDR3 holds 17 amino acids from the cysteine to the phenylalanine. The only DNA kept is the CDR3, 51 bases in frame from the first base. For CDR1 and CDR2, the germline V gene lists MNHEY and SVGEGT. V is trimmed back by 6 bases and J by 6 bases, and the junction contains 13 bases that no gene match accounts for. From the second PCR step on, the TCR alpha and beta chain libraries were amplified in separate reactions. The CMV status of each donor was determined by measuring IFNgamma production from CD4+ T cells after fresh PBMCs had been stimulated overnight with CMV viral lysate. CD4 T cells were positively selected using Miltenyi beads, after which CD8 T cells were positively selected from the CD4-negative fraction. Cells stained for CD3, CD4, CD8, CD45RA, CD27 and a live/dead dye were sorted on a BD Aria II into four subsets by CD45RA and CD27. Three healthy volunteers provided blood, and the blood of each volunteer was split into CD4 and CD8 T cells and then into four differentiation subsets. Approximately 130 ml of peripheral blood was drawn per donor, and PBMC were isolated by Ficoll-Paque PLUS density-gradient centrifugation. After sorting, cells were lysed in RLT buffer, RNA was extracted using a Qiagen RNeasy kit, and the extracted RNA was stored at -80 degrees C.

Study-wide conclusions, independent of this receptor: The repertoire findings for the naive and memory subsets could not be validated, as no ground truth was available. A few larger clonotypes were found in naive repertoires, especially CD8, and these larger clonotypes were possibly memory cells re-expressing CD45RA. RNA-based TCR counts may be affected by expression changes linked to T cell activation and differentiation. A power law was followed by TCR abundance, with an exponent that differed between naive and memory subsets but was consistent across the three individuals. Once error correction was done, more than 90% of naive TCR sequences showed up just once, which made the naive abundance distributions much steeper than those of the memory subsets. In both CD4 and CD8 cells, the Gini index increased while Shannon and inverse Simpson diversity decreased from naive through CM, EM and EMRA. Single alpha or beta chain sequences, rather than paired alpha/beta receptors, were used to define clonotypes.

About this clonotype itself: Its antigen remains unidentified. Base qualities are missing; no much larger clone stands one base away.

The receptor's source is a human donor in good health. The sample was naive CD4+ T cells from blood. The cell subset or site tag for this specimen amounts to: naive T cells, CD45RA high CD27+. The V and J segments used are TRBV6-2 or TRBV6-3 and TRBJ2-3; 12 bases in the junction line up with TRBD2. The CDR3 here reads CASRSSGLAGTMDTQYF. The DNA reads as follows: TGTGCCAGCAGAAGCTCCGGACTAGCGGGAACTATGGATACGCAGTATTTT.